These T cell receptor beta chains were read from a single sample in a study of control samples from healthy donors and cancer patients. Data came from immunoSEQ multiplex PCR; TCRdb stores just in-frame clones and leaves some out. The sample carries about 140,000 clones, around 90% recorded once. Sequencing was carried out using blood. All receptors come from a young man in good health. CDR3s include the opening cysteine and the closing phenylalanine or tryptophan. The order of the fields is clone size, J gene, D gene, V gene, CDR3 protein, CDR3 DNA. The D gene is left open where the match is weak. Rows may omit the clone size; those that give it use once, few, many or a size class.

abundance: .
j_gene: TRBJ2-7
d_gene: TRBD2
v_gene: TRBV7-8
CDR3aa: CASSPISGGAGEQYF
CDR3nt: TGTGCCAGCAGCCCCATTAGCGGGGGGGCCGGCGAGCAGTACTTC

abundance: .
j_gene: TRBJ2-1
d_gene: TRBD2
v_gene: TRBV28
CDR3aa: CASSPSGGSLSSYNEQFF
CDR3nt: TGTGCCAGCAGTCCTAGCGGGGGAAGCCTGAGCTCCTACAATGAGCAGTTCTTC

abundance: .
j_gene: TRBJ2-3
d_gene: .
v_gene: TRBV7-2
CDR3aa: CASSLAPQGATDTQYF
CDR3nt: TGTGCCAGCAGCTTAGCGCCCCAGGGTGCGACAGATACGCAGTATTTT

abundance: .
j_gene: TRBJ2-7
d_gene: .
v_gene: TRBV2
CDR3aa: CASSESQGIYEQYF
CDR3nt: TGTGCCAGCAGTGAAAGTCAGGGCATCTACGAGCAGTACTTC

abundance: .
j_gene: TRBJ2-2
d_gene: TRBD2
v_gene: TRBV7-3
CDR3aa: CASSLPGTSGTGELFF
CDR3nt: TGTGCCAGCAGCCTCCCGGGGACTAGCGGGACCGGGGAGCTGTTTTTT

abundance: .
j_gene: TRBJ2-7
d_gene: .
v_gene: TRBV6-5
CDR3aa: CASGPQGMPYEQYF
CDR3nt: TGTGCCAGCGGGCCCCAGGGGATGCCCTACGAGCAGTACTTC

abundance: .
j_gene: TRBJ2-7
d_gene: .
v_gene: TRBV2
CDR3aa: CASSEVNEQYF
CDR3nt: TGTGCCAGCAGTGAAGTGAACGAGCAGTACTTC

abundance: once
j_gene: TRBJ2-2
d_gene: TRBD1
v_gene: TRBV6-4
CDR3aa: CATSLRDRYLRTGELFF
CDR3nt: TGTGCCACCTCCTTACGGGACAGGTACCTGAGGACCGGGGAGCTGTTTTTT

abundance: .
j_gene: TRBJ2-7
d_gene: .
v_gene: TRBV15
CDR3aa: CATSRGAAGKPYEQYF
CDR3nt: TGTGCCACCAGCAGAGGTGCGGCGGGGAAACCCTACGAGCAGTACTTC

abundance: .
j_gene: TRBJ1-2
d_gene: TRBD1
v_gene: TRBV7-2
CDR3aa: CASSTTSGTDSYGYTF
CDR3nt: TGTGCCAGCAGCACCACCTCCGGGACAGACTCCTATGGCTACACCTTC

abundance: .
j_gene: TRBJ1-2
d_gene: .
v_gene: TRBV4-2
CDR3aa: CASSQDRDGANYGYTF
CDR3nt: TGTGCCAGCAGCCAAGATAGGGACGGGGCTAACTATGGCTACACCTTC

abundance: .
j_gene: TRBJ1-2
d_gene: TRBD1
v_gene: TRBV11-2
CDR3aa: CASSLGTANYGYTF
CDR3nt: TGTGCCAGCAGCTTGGGGACAGCTAACTATGGCTACACCTTC

abundance: .
j_gene: TRBJ2-1
d_gene: TRBD2
v_gene: TRBV3-1/TRBV3-2
CDR3aa: CASSQVLAADEQFF
CDR3nt: TGTGCCAGCAGCCAAGTTCTAGCGGCGGACGAGCAGTTCTTC

abundance: many
j_gene: TRBJ2-2
d_gene: .
v_gene: TRBV19
CDR3aa: CASNPTGNTGELFF
CDR3nt: TGTGCCAGTAACCCCACAGGGAACACCGGGGAGCTGTTTTTT

abundance: .
j_gene: TRBJ1-6
d_gene: TRBD1
v_gene: TRBV9
CDR3aa: CASSVDETGSHNSPLHF
CDR3nt: TGTGCCAGCAGCGTAGATGAGACAGGGAGTCATAATTCACCCCTCCACTTT

abundance: .
j_gene: TRBJ2-1
d_gene: .
v_gene: TRBV2
CDR3aa: CASRSQGFGYNEQFF
CDR3nt: TGTGCCAGCAGATCCCAGGGATTTGGCTACAATGAGCAGTTCTTC

abundance: .
j_gene: TRBJ1-4
d_gene: TRBD1
v_gene: TRBV24-1
CDR3aa: CATSDTRQGGEKLFF
CDR3nt: TGTGCCACCAGTGATACCCGACAGGGGGGGGAAAAACTGTTTTTT

abundance: .
j_gene: TRBJ1-6
d_gene: .
v_gene: TRBV5-6
CDR3aa: CASSLVTANNSPLHF
CDR3nt: TGTGCCAGCAGCTTGGTGACCGCGAATAATTCACCCCTCCACTTT

abundance: .
j_gene: TRBJ2-1
d_gene: TRBD2
v_gene: TRBV9
CDR3aa: CASSVGGVTSGYNEQFF
CDR3nt: TGTGCCAGCAGCGTAGGCGGGGTAACTAGCGGGTACAATGAGCAGTTCTTC

abundance: .
j_gene: TRBJ2-3
d_gene: .
v_gene: TRBV29-1
CDR3aa: CSVRPPGTDTQYF
CDR3nt: TGCAGCGTTCGGCCTCCCGGCACAGATACGCAGTATTTT

abundance: .
j_gene: TRBJ2-7
d_gene: .
v_gene: TRBV28
CDR3aa: CASSPTGVAHEQYF
CDR3nt: TGTGCCAGCAGTCCCACCGGGGTAGCCCACGAGCAGTACTTC

abundance: .
j_gene: TRBJ2-7
d_gene: .
v_gene: TRBV5-5
CDR3aa: CASSRTGQRRDEQYF
CDR3nt: TGTGCCAGCAGCCGGACCGGACAGCGACGGGACGAGCAGTACTTC

abundance: .
j_gene: TRBJ1-2
d_gene: .
v_gene: TRBV11-2
CDR3aa: CASSGADTSPNYGYTF
CDR3nt: TGTGCCAGCAGCGGGGCGGACACGTCACCTAACTATGGCTACACCTTC

abundance: .
j_gene: TRBJ1-4
d_gene: TRBD1
v_gene: TRBV5-5
CDR3aa: CASSLAQVGGHEKLFF
CDR3nt: TGTGCCAGCAGCTTGGCCCAGGTAGGGGGCCATGAAAAACTGTTTTTT

abundance: .
j_gene: TRBJ2-7
d_gene: TRBD1
v_gene: TRBV7-9
CDR3aa: CASSSAGTGKDAYEQYF
CDR3nt: TGTGCCAGCAGCTCGGCCGGGACAGGGAAGGACGCCTACGAGCAGTACTTC

abundance: .
j_gene: TRBJ1-4
d_gene: .
v_gene: TRBV5-6
CDR3aa: CASSFPGTNEKLFF
CDR3nt: TGTGCCAGCAGCTTCCCGGGAACTAATGAAAAACTGTTTTTT

abundance: .
j_gene: TRBJ1-1
d_gene: .
v_gene: TRBV5-6
CDR3aa: CASSYRTRGGNTEAFF
CDR3nt: TGTGCCAGCAGCTACCGCACCAGGGGAGGGAACACTGAAGCTTTCTTT

abundance: once
j_gene: TRBJ2-1
d_gene: TRBD2
v_gene: TRBV5-1
CDR3aa: CASSLSGGVSYNEQFF
CDR3nt: TGCGCCAGCAGCTTAAGTGGGGGGGTCTCCTACAATGAGCAGTTCTTC

abundance: .
j_gene: TRBJ2-7
d_gene: .
v_gene: TRBV29-1
CDR3aa: CSVGVGEQYF
CDR3nt: TGCAGCGTTGGAGTGGGCGAGCAGTACTTC

abundance: .
j_gene: TRBJ2-5
d_gene: TRBD1
v_gene: TRBV5-4
CDR3aa: CASSLVGRDRKETQYF
CDR3nt: TGTGCCAGCAGCTTGGTAGGCCGGGACAGGAAAGAGACCCAGTACTTC

abundance: .
j_gene: TRBJ2-5
d_gene: .
v_gene: TRBV6-5
CDR3aa: CASSYRVREETQYF
CDR3nt: TGTGCCAGCAGTTACAGGGTGAGGGAAGAGACCCAGTACTTC

abundance: .
j_gene: TRBJ2-3
d_gene: .
v_gene: TRBV4-2
CDR3aa: CASSQVGFPGTDTQYF
CDR3nt: TGTGCCAGCAGCCAAGTGGGGTTCCCGGGGACAGATACGCAGTATTTT

abundance: .
j_gene: TRBJ2-7
d_gene: .
v_gene: TRBV29-1
CDR3aa: CSVWTPTYEQYF
CDR3nt: TGCAGCGTCTGGACGCCAACCTACGAGCAGTACTTC

abundance: .
j_gene: TRBJ1-2
d_gene: .
v_gene: TRBV12-2
CDR3aa: CASRLEGTNYGYTF
CDR3nt: TGTGCAAGTCGCTTAGAGGGCACTAACTATGGCTACACCTTC

abundance: .
j_gene: TRBJ2-1
d_gene: TRBD2
v_gene: TRBV4-3
CDR3aa: CASSQDSTSGGFEQFF
CDR3nt: TGCGCCAGCAGCCAAGATTCGACTAGCGGGGGATTTGAGCAGTTCTTC

abundance: .
j_gene: TRBJ1-2
d_gene: .
v_gene: TRBV29-1
CDR3aa: CSVEGGDYGYTF
CDR3nt: TGCAGCGTTGAAGGGGGCGACTATGGCTACACCTTC

abundance: .
j_gene: TRBJ1-2
d_gene: TRBD1
v_gene: TRBV5-4
CDR3aa: CASSLVVGQGDGYTF
CDR3nt: TGTGCCAGCAGCTTGGTAGTTGGACAGGGAGATGGCTACACCTTC

abundance: .
j_gene: TRBJ1-2
d_gene: TRBD1
v_gene: TRBV10-1
CDR3aa: CASSAGTGGYGYTF
CDR3nt: TGCGCCAGCAGCGCCGGGACAGGGGGGTATGGCTACACCTTC

abundance: .
j_gene: TRBJ1-6
d_gene: .
v_gene: TRBV11-2
CDR3aa: CASSSGTVLNSYNSPLHF
CDR3nt: TGTGCCAGCAGCTCCGGGACGGTCCTTAACTCCTATAATTCACCCCTCCACTTT

abundance: .
j_gene: TRBJ1-4
d_gene: .
v_gene: TRBV6-4
CDR3aa: CASSWRMDEKLFF
CDR3nt: TGTGCCAGCAGTTGGAGGATGGATGAAAAACTGTTTTTT

abundance: .
j_gene: TRBJ1-1
d_gene: .
v_gene: TRBV7-9
CDR3aa: CASSMGVNTEAFF
CDR3nt: TGTGCCAGCAGCATGGGGGTGAACACTGAAGCTTTCTTT

abundance: .
j_gene: TRBJ2-7
d_gene: .
v_gene: TRBV6-1
CDR3aa: CASSEAGYEQYF
CDR3nt: TGTGCCAGCAGTGAAGCGGGCTACGAGCAGTACTTC

abundance: few
j_gene: TRBJ2-3
d_gene: .
v_gene: TRBV5-4
CDR3aa: CATINRGSTDTQYF
CDR3nt: TGTGCCACTATCAATCGCGGGAGCACAGATACGCAGTATTTT

abundance: .
j_gene: TRBJ2-2
d_gene: TRBD1
v_gene: TRBV12-3/TRBV12-4
CDR3aa: CASSLRGLLFF
CDR3nt: TGTGCCAGCAGTTTAAGGGGGCTGTTGTTTTTT

abundance: few
j_gene: TRBJ2-1
d_gene: TRBD1
v_gene: TRBV7-8
CDR3aa: CASSYRDRGLNEQFF
CDR3nt: TGTGCCAGCAGCTACCGGGACAGGGGTTTGAATGAGCAGTTCTTC

abundance: .
j_gene: TRBJ1-1
d_gene: .
v_gene: TRBV5-1
CDR3aa: CASSLVYQNTEAFF
CDR3nt: TGCGCCAGCAGCTTGGTTTACCAGAACACTGAAGCTTTCTTT

abundance: .
j_gene: TRBJ1-2
d_gene: TRBD1
v_gene: TRBV12-3/TRBV12-4
CDR3aa: CANTGGLNYGYTF
CDR3nt: TGTGCGAACACAGGGGGCCTTAACTATGGCTACACCTTC

abundance: .
j_gene: TRBJ1-2
d_gene: .
v_gene: TRBV18
CDR3aa: CASSPGGDGNYGYTF
CDR3nt: TGTGCCAGCTCACCAGGGGGGGACGGTAACTATGGCTACACCTTC

abundance: .
j_gene: TRBJ1-6
d_gene: .
v_gene: TRBV11-3
CDR3aa: CASSANNNSPLHF
CDR3nt: TGTGCCAGCTCAGCTAATAATAATTCACCCCTCCACTTT

abundance: .
j_gene: TRBJ1-2
d_gene: .
v_gene: TRBV7-6
CDR3aa: CASSYAGDGGYTF
CDR3nt: TGTGCCAGCAGCTATGCAGGGGATGGAGGCTACACCTTC

abundance: .
j_gene: TRBJ2-7
d_gene: TRBD1
v_gene: TRBV4-1
CDR3aa: CASSQEGQGISSYEQYF
CDR3nt: TGCGCCAGCAGCCAAGAGGGACAGGGGATATCCTCCTACGAGCAGTACTTC

abundance: .
j_gene: TRBJ2-7
d_gene: .
v_gene: TRBV5-1
CDR3aa: CASSFLGQAYEQYF
CDR3nt: TGCGCCAGCAGCTTCCTCGGGCAGGCCTACGAGCAGTACTTC

abundance: few
j_gene: TRBJ2-7
d_gene: TRBD1
v_gene: TRBV27
CDR3aa: CASSLSATGVLYEQYF
CDR3nt: TGTGCCAGCAGTTTATCGGCGACAGGGGTTTTGTACGAGCAGTACTTC

abundance: .
j_gene: TRBJ2-3
d_gene: .
v_gene: TRBV27
CDR3aa: CASSLERASTDTQYF
CDR3nt: TGTGCCAGCAGTTTAGAGCGGGCATCCACAGATACGCAGTATTTT

abundance: .
j_gene: TRBJ1-4
d_gene: TRBD1
v_gene: TRBV7-8
CDR3aa: CASSSPGQGRGEKLFF
CDR3nt: TGTGCCAGCAGCTCCCCCGGACAGGGGAGGGGTGAAAAACTGTTTTTT